The 26 T cell receptor beta chains below all came from one sample that was sequenced in a study of T-cell reconstitution after alpha-beta-depleted transplantation in children. Preparing the TCRbeta library involved the use of unique molecular identifiers. TCRdb itself ran the PCR reads through MiXCR, one entry per CDR3 protein. The table includes around 450,000 distinct CDR3 sequences, under 20% detected once. Sample: PBMCs, mostly from graft donor cells, taken 360 days after TCRalphabeta/CD19-depleted stem cell transplant. These receptors all come from a boy younger than two who had a stem cell transplant for Wiskott-Aldrich syndrome, so the T cells may come from the graft donor.

This clonotype was recorded a few times. CDR3 nucleotides: TGTGCCAGCAGTGACCGGGACAGTAACTATGGCTACACCTTC. Encoded protein: CASSDRDSNYGYTF. This rearrangement joins TRBV2 to TRBJ1-2, with 7 positions matching TRBD1. Germline assignment: CDR1 SNHLY and CDR2 FYNNEI. CDR3 length: 14 amino acids. V lost 3 bases, J lost 1 base, and 2 bases stayed unmatched.

The rearrangement joins TRBV7-2 to TRBJ2-7; 7 nucleotides align to TRBD2. Germline trimming cut 5 bases from V and 3 bases from J; bases unmatched to any gene: 4. This CDR3 region has 13 residues. From germline, CDR1 is SGHTA and CDR2 FQGNSA. CDR3 region: CASSQSGIYEQYF. DNA of the CDR3: TGTGCCAGCAGCCAGAGCGGGATCTACGAGCAGTACTTC.

This clonotype turned up a few times. The genes are TRBV10-2 and TRBJ2-1, with a weak D call TRBD1 (6 bases). The CDR3 is 14 residues long. Germline V gives CDR1 WSHSY, CDR2 SAAADI. Trimming took 8 bases from V and 4 from J, leaving 15 bases between them. DNA of the CDR3: TGCGCCAGCGATACAGGGCCAGGGTACAATGAGCAGTTCTTC. Translated: CASDTGPGYNEQFF.

The rearrangement joins TRBV20-1 to TRBJ2-1; D is perhaps TRBD2 (5 bases). V lost 1 base and J lost 8, with 15 bases in between. Per the germline V gene, CDR1 is DFQATT and CDR2 is SNEGSKA (reference sequence). The CDR3 has 14 residues. CDR3 nucleotides: TGCAGTGCTAGAGGAACCGGGATCACGTATGAGCAGTTCTTC. Protein: CSARGTGITYEQFF.

DNA for the CDR3: TGTGCCAGCAGTGAAGGGGGCACCCAACTGTTTTTT. Amino acid sequence: CASSEGGTQLFF. The chain links TRBV6-1 to TRBJ1-4; D may be TRBD1 (5 bases). The germline V gene has CDR1 MNHNS and CDR2 SASEGT. The CDR3 spans 12 residues. V was trimmed by 1 base and J by 12 bases, leaving 9 bases between them.

This sequence joins TRBV4-1 and TRBJ1-5, with 7 bases aligning to TRBD1. V was pared by 4 bases and J by 4 bases, with 10 bases of the junction left unmatched. This CDR3 has 16 amino acids. The germline CDR1 and CDR2 sequences are MGHRA and YSYEKL. CDR3 nucleotides: TGCGCCAGCAGCCCCTTGACAGGGAAGGGTAATCAGCCCCAGCATTTT. As protein: CASSPLTGKGNQPQHF.

The V and J genes are TRBV7-6 and TRBJ2-2; D is perhaps TRBD2 (6 bases). The V gene lost 10 bases and the J gene lost 0 bases, with 9 bases spanning the gap. This CDR3 has 13 residues. Germline assignment: CDR1 SGHVS and CDR2 FNYEAQ. The CDR3 is CATRGTNTGELFF. The CDR3 nucleotides are TGTGCCACCCGGGGGACGAACACCGGGGAGCTGTTTTTT.

There are a few counts of this clonotype. The gene calls are TRBV24-1 and TRBJ2-7; no clear D gene. Germline CDR1 reads KGHDR; CDR2 reads SFDVKD. There are 13 residues in the CDR3. Trimming left V 5 bases short and J 0 bases short, with 7 bases between. CDR3 bases: TGTGCCACCAGTGGCGGATCCTCCTACGAGCAGTACTTC. Residues: CATSGGSSYEQYF.

In its sample, this clonotype was seen a few times. J is TRBJ1-5 and V is TRBV4-3; D gene unclear. The CDR3 extends over 14 amino acids. V shed 1 base and J shed 3 bases, with 7 bases lying between them. Germline V gene sequence: CDR1 LGHNA, CDR2 YSLEER. CDR3 nucleotides: TGCGCCAGCAGCCAAGTTCCCGACAATCAGCCCCAGCATTTT. This encodes CASSQVPDNQPQHF.

This clonotype has a handful of counts. The chain joins TRBV5-6 to TRBJ2-1; 13 bases match TRBD2. Looked up from germline, CDR1 is SGHDT and CDR2 is YYEEEE. V gave up 4 bases and J gave up 7 bases; unmatched junction bases: 5. This CDR3 has 15 amino acids. The CDR3 reads CASSPGLAGWNEQFF. CDR3 in DNA: TGTGCCAGCAGCCCGGGACTAGCGGGATGGAATGAGCAGTTCTTC.

A few counts support this clonotype. This sequence joins TRBV19 and TRBJ2-1; D is undetermined. V lost 6 bases and J lost 1, with 7 bases in between. The CDR3 sequence is 13 residues long. Germline CDR1 and CDR2: LNHDA and SQIVND (reference sequence). CDR3 amino acids: CASRFRSYNEQFF. As DNA, the CDR3 is TGTGCCAGTAGGTTTAGATCCTACAATGAGCAGTTCTTC.

This clonotype occurred a few times. This rearrangement joins TRBV28 to TRBJ1-6; unclear D gene. CDR1 MDHEN and CDR2 SYDVKM come from the germline V gene. The CDR3 consists of 15 residues. The V end was cut by 4 bases, the J end by 6 bases, with 13 bases between. CDR3 residues: CASSSLGQANSPLHF. The CDR3 DNA follows: TGTGCCAGCAGTTCCCTCGGGCAGGCTAATTCACCCCTCCACTTT.

The genes are TRBV11-2 and TRBJ2-2; TRBD2 aligns across 7 bases. The J segment lost 3 bases and the V segment lost 3 bases, leaving 10 bases of the junction unmatched. Germline assignment: CDR1 SGHAT and CDR2 FQNNGV. The CDR3 loop spans 17 amino acids. CDR3 nucleotides: TGTGCCAGCAGCTTTTATGCTAGCGGTCCCTACACCGGGGAGCTGTTTTTT. The encoded protein is CASSFYASGPYTGELFF.

CDR3 bases: TGTGCCAGCAGGAGGGACTCCCGCTCCTACGAGCAGTACTTC. It encodes CASRRDSRSYEQYF. The V and J genes are TRBV2 and TRBJ2-7; tentative D call: TRBD2 (6 bases). CDR1 is SNHLY, CDR2 FYNNEI, per germline. The CDR3 consists of 14 residues. Trimming cost V 6 bases and J 0 bases, with 12 bases left between them.

V and J are TRBV4-1 and TRBJ2-7; D may be TRBD2 (6 bases). The CDR3 extends over 16 amino acids. Per germline, CDR1 MGHRA and CDR2 YSYEKL. V gave up 4 bases and J gave up 6 bases, with 22 bases separating them. CDR3 loop: CASSLKPRDLLAEQYF. CDR3 coding DNA: TGCGCCAGCAGCCTGAAACCCCGGGACTTGTTGGCCGAGCAGTACTTC.

This chain links TRBV12-3 or TRBV12-4 with TRBJ2-1, with 9 bases fitting TRBD1. The CDR3 totals 15 residues. V was pared by 10 bases and J by 10 bases, with 17 bases of the junction left unmatched. DNA for the CDR3: TGTGCCATTGCTTTACAGGGGGCGCTTGGTTCAGAGCAGTTCTTC. Protein sequence: CAIALQGALGSEQFF.

The rearrangement joins TRBV7-9 to TRBJ2-3, with TRBD2 identical over 8 bases. CDR1 is SEHNR and CDR2 is FQNEAQ in the germline V gene (reference sequence). The CDR3 contains 14 residues. Unmatched junction bases numbered 6, after V lost 7 bases and J lost 3 bases. In DNA form, the CDR3 reads TGTGCCAGCAAGCGGGAGCGCCATACAGATACGCAGTATTTT. This translates into CASKRERHTDTQYF. The full variable domain, in which reference TRBV7-9 and TRBJ2-3 provide the parts outside the CDR3, is DTGVSQNPRHKITKRGQNVTFRCDPISEHNRLYWYRQTLGQGPEFLTYFQNEAQLEKSRLLSDRFSAERPKGSFSTLEIQRTEQGDSAMYLCASKRERHTDTQYFGPGTRLTVL.

This chain joins TRBV7-9 and TRBJ2-7; D tentatively reads TRBD1 or TRBD2 (5 bases each). Trimming removed 3 bases from V and 4 bases from J, with 19 bases in between. The CDR3 is 16 amino acids. Germline V lookup: CDR1 SEHNR, CDR2 FQNEAQ (reference sequence). The CDR3 nucleotides are TGTGCCAGCAGCTTGGAAGGAAGAGGGGTTTGGTACGAGCAGTACTTC. Encoded protein: CASSLEGRGVWYEQYF.

CDR3 nucleotides: TGTGCCAGCAGTACCCCTTGGGGGCCTCAAGAGACCCAGTACTTC. It encodes CASSTPWGPQETQYF. The gene calls are TRBV6-2 or TRBV6-3 and TRBJ2-5; maybe TRBD1 (6 bases). This CDR3 comprises 15 residues. Germline CDR1 MNHEY, CDR2 SVGEGT. Between the trimmed V and J ends, which lost 5 bases and 2 bases, there was a span of 15 bases.

This clonotype was detected a few times. V is TRBV10-2 and J is TRBJ2-3; TRBD2 aligns across 13 bases. This CDR3 is 15 amino acids long. The germline gives CDR1 WSHSY, CDR2 SAAADI. The V and J ends lost 8 bases and 7 bases, in that order; junction bases with no gene match: 9. The CDR3 region has the DNA TGCGCCAGCGGGGTAAGGACTAGCGGGAGAAATACGCAGTATTTT. Protein: CASGVRTSGRNTQYF.

The V gene is TRBV12-3 or TRBV12-4, the J gene TRBJ2-1; TRBD1 matches 7 bases. Unmatched junction bases numbered 7, after V lost 5 bases and J lost 0 bases. The CDR3 loop spans 16 amino acids. This chain's CDR3 is CASSGPGTASYNEQFF. For the CDR3, the DNA is TGTGCCAGCAGTGGCCCCGGGACAGCCTCCTACAATGAGCAGTTCTTC.

The chain carries TRBV18 and TRBJ2-5; D gene ambiguous. CDR1 and CDR2 from the germline V gene are KGHSH and LQKENI. Trimming pared 7 bases from V and 1 base from J, leaving 7 bases between. The CDR3 totals 12 residues. CDR3 protein: CASWGSQETQYF. CDR3 DNA sequence: TGTGCCAGCTGGGGTAGCCAAGAGACCCAGTACTTC.

The V gene is TRBV6-5, the J gene TRBJ2-7; 10 bases agree with TRBD2. The CDR3 is made up of 15 amino acids. Germline trimming cut 2 bases from V and 4 bases from J; bases unmatched to any gene: 5. Germline CDR1 reads MNHEY; CDR2 reads SVGAGI. Written as DNA, the CDR3 is TGTGCCAGCAGTTACATCCGAGCGGGAGGGTACGAGCAGTACTTC. Translating gives CASSYIRAGGYEQYF.

This clonotype was observed a few times. The V call is TRBV13, the J call TRBJ2-3; D might be TRBD2 (6 bases). Per germline, CDR1 PRHDT and CDR2 FYEKMQ (reference sequence). Deletions cut 4 bases from V and 9 bases from J, with 14 bases between. The CDR3 spans 13 residues. The DNA for the CDR3 is TGTGCCAGCAGCTCCGCGGGGTGGGACACGCAGTATTTT. It yields the protein CASSSAGWDTQYF.

The chain employs TRBV12-3 or TRBV12-4 and TRBJ2-2, with D tentatively TRBD2 (6 bases). V gave up 6 bases and J gave up 7 bases, with 15 bases separating them. The CDR3 consists of 14 residues. The CDR3 region is CASSGLLAVGELFF. The CDR3 DNA reads as TGTGCCAGCAGCGGGTTATTAGCGGTCGGGGAGCTGTTTTTT.

This chain uses TRBV20-1 with TRBJ2-4; D tentatively fits TRBD1 or TRBD2 (8 bases each). Deletions cut 3 bases from V and 9 bases from J, with 30 bases between. This CDR3 region has 18 residues. From germline, CDR1 is DFQATT and CDR2 SNEGSKA (reference sequence). The CDR3 region has the DNA TGCAGTGCTAGGAAAGTTGACAGGGGTTACCCCGGGGGGGGCATTCAGTACTTC. This encodes CSARKVDRGYPGGGIQYF.